This passage covers 5 T cell receptor beta chains from one sample sequenced in a study of blood T cell repertoires in COVID-19. TCRdb's copy holds only in-frame clones and misses some; the assay was immunoSEQ multiplex PCR. Of 150,000 or so clones in the sample, approximately 80% are singletons; the top ten hold approximately 2.7%. Material: peripheral blood. Receptor source: a woman aged 40 to 50 with active or convalescent COVID-19.

The count of this clone is one. This chain uses TRBV15 with TRBJ2-3; the match to TRBD1 covers 12 bases. The CDR3 is 16 residues long. Germline-derived CDR1 and CDR2 are LNHNV and YYDKDF (reference sequence). The junction had 7 bases not matched to a gene; V was cut back by 4 bases and J by 5 bases. The CDR3 sequence: CATSNRDRGRGDTQYF. As DNA, the CDR3 is TGTGCCACCAGCAACCGGGACAGGGGGCGAGGAGATACGCAGTATTTT.

The V call is TRBV24-1, the J call TRBJ2-3, with 10 nucleotides matching TRBD1. The trim removed 5 bases at V and 5 bases at J, leaving 9 bases unmatched. Germline V CDR1 and CDR2: KGHDR, SFDVKD. The length of the CDR3 is 16 residues. CDR3: CATSGAPGQGEDTQYF. In nucleotides, the CDR3 is TGTGCCACCAGTGGAGCCCCAGGACAGGGGGAAGATACGCAGTATTTT.

This clone was recorded only once. This chain connects TRBV4-3 to TRBJ2-5; 8 positions agree with TRBD2. CDR3 length: 16 residues. V lost 0 bases to trimming and J lost 5 bases; unmatched junction nucleotides: 8. CDR1 is LGHNA and CDR2 is YSLEER in the germline V gene. CDR3: CASSQEKAGDRETQYF. The CDR3 nucleotides are TGCGCCAGCAGCCAAGAGAAAGCGGGAGATAGGGAGACCCAGTACTTC.

The V and J genes are TRBV6-6 and TRBJ1-4; no definite D call. CDR3 length: 14 amino acids. Germline CDR1 MNHNY, CDR2 SVGAGI (reference sequence). The V end was cut by 6 bases, the J end by 8 bases, with 16 bases between. The CDR3 region is CASRADSLGEKLFF. The CDR3 coding sequence is TGTGCCAGCAGAGCGGACTCCCTGGGAGAAAAACTGTTTTTT.

This CDR3 reads CASSWSRRREGETQYF. The CDR3 nucleotides read TGTGCCAGCAGCTGGTCGCGTAGGCGGGAGGGGGAGACCCAGTACTTC. The chain combines TRBV7-8 with TRBJ2-5, with TRBD2 matching 9 bases. This CDR3 is built from 16 residues. Per the germline V gene, CDR1 is SGHVS and CDR2 is FQNEAQ. J lost 5 bases, V lost 4 bases, and 11 bases had no gene match.